This T cell receptor (beta chain) was profiled in a study of control samples from healthy donors and cancer patients. The CDR3 length is 15 residues. Germline CDR1 reads SGHRS; CDR2 reads YFSETQ. J was trimmed by 5 bases and V by 2 bases; bases with no gene match: 4. Sequencing used immunoSEQ multiplex PCR; TCRdb keeps in-frame clones, though not all of them. This table holds about 160,000 clones, roughly 94% found once. This TCR was sampled from a man in his sixties with colorectal cancer. Material for sequencing was PBMCs. The gene calls are TRBV5-1 and TRBJ2-1, with 10 bases lining up with TRBD2. In nucleotides, the CDR3 is TGCGCCAGCAGCTTAGGTCTAGCGGGGGACAATGAGCAGTTCTTC. It translates to CASSLGLAGDNEQFF.